This entry lists 29 T cell receptor beta chains sequenced from one sample in a study of PD-1 blockade in mismatch repair-deficient tumors. Sequenced by immunoSEQ multiplex PCR; TCRdb stores in-frame clones only, minus some. Among about 51,000 clones, 65% to 85% were seen once, and the ten largest hold more than 8%. The source material was peripheral blood, sampled about 20 weeks after starting pembrolizumab. These receptors were obtained from an adult with mismatch repair-deficient cancer.

The genes are TRBV5-1 and TRBJ1-4; possible D gene TRBD1, 6 bases. Germline CDR1 reads SGHRS; CDR2 reads YFSETQ. CDR3 length: 16 residues. V was cut by 1 base and J by 8 bases, with 18 bases left in between. The CDR3 sequence is CASSLRRGQGQEKLFF. The CDR3 DNA reads as TGCGCCAGCAGCTTGAGGAGGGGACAAGGGCAGGAAAAACTGTTTTTT.

The rearrangement uses TRBV11-1 and TRBJ1-1, with TRBD1 matching over 7 bases. The CDR3 has 16 residues. Germline values: CDR1 SGHAT, CDR2 FQDESV (reference sequence). Losses at the gene ends were 6 bases for V and 3 bases for J; bases not matched to a gene: 13. The CDR3 DNA is TGTGCCAGCAGTTCACAAAAAGGGGGCTGGGACACTGAAGCTTTCTTT. Amino acid sequence: CASSSQKGGWDTEAFF.

The V gene is TRBV6-1, the J gene TRBJ1-2; 12 nucleotides match TRBD1. CDR3 size: 14 residues. After removal of 5 bases from V and 8 bases from J, the junction contained 6 bases not matched to a gene. Germline lookup yields CDR1 MNHNS and CDR2 SASEGT. The DNA of the CDR3 is TGTGCCAGCAGTCCCCGGGACAGGGGGCTGGGCTACACCTTC. This encodes CASSPRDRGLGYTF.

The J gene is TRBJ1-1, the V gene TRBV5-1; D may be TRBD1 (5 bases). Per germline, CDR1 SGHRS and CDR2 YFSETQ. The CDR3 length is 15 residues. V gave up 0 bases and J gave up 1 base, with 10 bases separating them. The CDR3 DNA reads TGCGCCAGCAGCTTGGATTTCGGGGGGAACACTGAAGCTTTCTTT. Its translation is CASSLDFGGNTEAFF.

This rearrangement joins TRBV7-8 to TRBJ2-5, with D perhaps matching TRBD2 (5 bases). Germline assignment: CDR1 SGHVS and CDR2 FQNEAQ. The CDR3 length is 13 residues. V was pared by 4 bases and J by 7 bases, with 13 bases between. CDR3 nucleotides: TGTGCCAGCAGCTCTCGGCTCGAGGGGACCCAGTACTTC. This translates into CASSSRLEGTQYF. Variable domain in full (rest from reference TRBV7-8 and TRBJ2-5): GAGVSQSPRYKVAKRGQDVALRCDPISGHVSLFWYQQALGQGPEFLTYFQNEAQLDKSGLPSDRFFAERPEGSVSTLKIQRTQQEDSAVYLCASSSRLEGTQYFGPGTRLLVL.

The CDR3 region is CASSMALVSTDTQYF. The CDR3 region has the DNA TGTGCCAGTAGTATGGCGCTAGTGAGCACAGATACGCAGTATTTT. The chain combines TRBV19 with TRBJ2-3, with D unclear. Trimming took 3 bases from V and 0 from J, leaving 10 bases between them. CDR1 is LNHDA, CDR2 SQIVND, per germline (reference sequence). The CDR3 sequence is 15 residues long.

Details on this clone: One end of the junction fails to match germline, which may point to a read error. The genes are TRBV7-9 and TRBJ2-1; D not certain. CDR3 size: 11 residues. From germline, CDR1 is SEHNR and CDR2 FQNEAQ (reference sequence). For the CDR3, the DNA is TGTGCCAGCACCGATACGCTAGTTTGGGTCTTC. Translating it yields CASTDTLVWVF.

V is TRBV27 and J is TRBJ1-1; D unclear. The germline V gene encodes CDR1 MNHEY and CDR2 SMNVEV (reference sequence). With 4 bases removed from V and 2 bases from J, the gap between germline ends came to 17 bases. The CDR3 consists of 16 residues. CDR3 nucleotides: TGTGCCAGCAGTTCAAGACCGTCTTTTAGCAACACTGAAGCTTTCTTT. This encodes CASSSRPSFSNTEAFF.

This chain joins TRBV5-1 and TRBJ2-7; D remains ambiguous. CDR3 length equals 13 residues. Germline-derived CDR1 and CDR2 are SGHRS and YFSETQ. Trimming stripped 0 bases from V and 2 bases from J, with 6 bases between. The CDR3 nucleotides are TGCGCCAGCAGCTTGGACGGCGCCTACGAGCAGTACTTC. Amino acids: CASSLDGAYEQYF.

The chain combines TRBV6-6 with TRBJ1-3; tentative D call: TRBD1 (5 bases). This CDR3 is built from 14 residues. V shed 2 bases and J shed 9 bases, with 14 bases lying between them. CDR1 and CDR2 (germline): MNHNY, SVGAGI (reference sequence). The CDR3 here is CASSYEGFGATIYF. In DNA, the CDR3 is TGTGCCAGCAGTTACGAGGGATTCGGGGCCACCATATATTTT.

Details on this clone: The same CDR3 can be traced to other DNA sequences in this sample. The V gene is TRBV20-1, the J gene TRBJ1-2; D possibly corresponds to TRBD1 (5 bases). CDR1 is DFQATT and CDR2 is SNEGSKA in the germline V gene (reference sequence). The V end lost 3 bases, the J end lost 3 bases, and 5 bases lay between the germline ends. The CDR3 covers 11 residues. CDR3 amino acids: CSASRDYGYTF. CDR3 DNA: TGCAGTGCTAGCAGGGACTATGGCTACACCTTC.

The chain carries TRBV5-6 and TRBJ2-1; 12 bases match TRBD2. Germline CDR1 and CDR2: SGHDT and YYEEEE. With V trimmed by 4 bases and J by 9 bases, 11 bases remained unmatched. This CDR3 region has 16 residues. CDR3 in DNA: TGTGCCAGCAGCACAAAGACTAGCGGGAGATCCAGTGAGCAGTTCTTC. Protein: CASSTKTSGRSSEQFF.

The CDR3 reads CASAINRSPTNEQYF. The CDR3 coding sequence is TGTGCCAGCGCCATAAACCGGTCCCCGACTAACGAGCAGTACTTC. This chain links TRBV6-5 with TRBJ2-7, with D possibly being TRBD2 (5 bases). V was cut by 8 bases and J by 5 bases, with 22 bases left in between. Germline CDR1 reads MNHEY; CDR2 reads SVGAGI. The CDR3 is made up of 15 amino acids.

This chain uses TRBV29-1 with TRBJ2-2; D not certain. The CDR3 is made up of 14 amino acids. Germline CDR1 SQVTM, CDR2 ANQGSEA. Trimming shortened V by 7 bases and J by 2 bases, and 14 bases separated the two germline ends. CDR3 coding DNA: TGCAGCGATATCCAAGTTTTAAACACCGGGGAGCTGTTTTTT. It yields the protein CSDIQVLNTGELFF.

The chain links TRBV7-9 to TRBJ1-1, with D hard to call. V was cut by 8 bases and J by 1 base, with 11 bases left in between. This CDR3 region has 13 residues. Germline CDR1 and CDR2: SEHNR and FQNEAQ (reference sequence). The CDR3 DNA follows: TGTGCCAGCTTACCACAAGCGAACACTGAAGCTTTCTTT. Its translation: CASLPQANTEAFF.

The chain couples TRBV2 to TRBJ2-6, with unresolved D. In germline, CDR1 is SNHLY, CDR2 FYNNEI. The ends were cut back, 4 bases at V and 3 bases at J, with 7 bases in the middle. CDR3 length equals 14 residues. The CDR3 sequence: CASSGPSGANVLTF. DNA of the CDR3: TGTGCCAGCAGTGGTCCTAGTGGGGCCAACGTCCTGACTTTC.

The rearrangement uses TRBV9 and TRBJ2-5, with a tentative D call TRBD1 (6 bases). The CDR3 extends over 13 amino acids. The V gene's germline CDR1 is SGDLS and CDR2 YYNGEE. Trimming took off 4 bases at V and 2 bases at J, with 9 bases between the two ends. CDR3: CASSRGLQETQYF. CDR3 coding DNA: TGTGCCAGCAGCAGGGGGTTACAAGAGACCCAGTACTTC.

The chain has TRBV5-4 and TRBJ1-2; no firm D call. CDR1 is SGHNT, CDR2 YYREEE, per germline (reference sequence). V gave up 5 bases and J gave up 3 bases, with 11 bases separating them. The CDR3 is 13 amino acids. The chain's CDR3 is CASSHVGDYGYTF. CDR3 nucleotides: TGTGCCAGCAGTCATGTCGGGGACTATGGCTACACCTTC.

This chain joins TRBV7-3 and TRBJ2-3; D remains ambiguous. Germline assignment: CDR1 SGHTA and CDR2 FQGTGA. This CDR3 has 16 amino acids. Trimming cost V 1 base and J 1 base, with 12 bases left between them. CDR3 amino acids: CASSLNGPTGTDTQYF. The CDR3 coding sequence is TGTGCCAGCAGCTTAAACGGCCCGACGGGCACAGATACGCAGTATTTT.

This clone was recorded once. The CDR3 here is CASSLDGTAQETQYF. CDR3 DNA: TGTGCCAGCAGCTTAGACGGGACAGCCCAAGAGACCCAGTACTTC. The genes are TRBV11-3 and TRBJ2-5; the match to TRBD1 covers 7 bases. The germline V gene encodes CDR1 SGHNT and CDR2 YENEEA. Trimming removed 0 bases from V and 1 base from J; junction bases left unmatched: 2. This CDR3 contains 15 residues.

To note about this clone: At one end, the junction sequence differs from germline, possibly due to a read error. The genes are TRBV7-7 and TRBJ2-1, with D maybe TRBD2 (6 bases). The germline CDR1 and CDR2 sequences are SSHAT and FNYEAQ (reference sequence). The length of the CDR3 is 15 residues. Written as DNA, the CDR3 is TGTGCTAGCAGCTTAGATAGCGGACCCTACAATGAGCAGTTCTTC. It translates to CASSLDSGPYNEQFF. Full variable domain (outside the CDR3, taken from reference TRBV7-7 and TRBJ2-1): GAGVSQSPRYKVTKRGQDVTLRCDPISSHATLYWYQQALGQGPEFLTYFNYEAQPDKSGLPSDRFSAERPEGSISTLTIQRTEQRDSAMYRCASSLDSGPYNEQFFGPGTRLTVL.

The CDR3 region is CAWTGAGNTIYF. CDR3 coding DNA: TGTGCCTGGACAGGAGCCGGAAACACCATATATTTT. V is TRBV30 and J is TRBJ1-3, with D unresolved. The CDR3 is made up of 12 amino acids. Germline CDR1 reads GTSNPN; CDR2 reads SVGIG (reference sequence). The V gene lost 4 bases and the J gene lost 4 bases, with 8 bases spanning the gap.

This chain connects TRBV27 to TRBJ2-2, with unresolved D. V gave up 0 bases and J gave up 6 bases, with 8 bases separating them. In germline, CDR1 is MNHEY, CDR2 SMNVEV (reference sequence). The CDR3 has 14 residues. The CDR3 region is CASSLSGLSGELFF. DNA for the CDR3: TGTGCCAGCAGTTTATCGGGTTTGTCCGGGGAGCTGTTTTTT.

The chain carries TRBV7-9 and TRBJ1-1; 9 bases agree with TRBD1. This CDR3 spans 14 amino acids. Germline-derived CDR1 and CDR2 are SEHNR and FQNEAQ (reference sequence). Losses at the gene ends were 5 bases for V and 5 bases for J; bases not matched to a gene: 6. The CDR3 nucleotides are TGTGCCAGCAGCCGTGGGACAGGGTATACTGAAGCTTTCTTT. Translated, it gives CASSRGTGYTEAFF.

The genes are TRBV27 and TRBJ1-4; D may be TRBD1 (5 bases). Trimming removed 7 bases from V and 7 bases from J, with 16 bases in between. The CDR3 is 14 residues long. From germline, CDR1 is MNHEY and CDR2 SMNVEV (reference sequence). This CDR3 is CASKGWGGVEKLFF. The CDR3 DNA reads TGTGCCAGCAAAGGGTGGGGAGGGGTTGAAAAACTGTTTTTT.

V gene TRBV7-8 combines with J gene TRBJ1-5; D may be TRBD1 (5 bases). The length of the CDR3 is 16 residues. The ends were cut back, 1 base at V and 3 bases at J, with 13 bases in the middle. Per the germline V gene, CDR1 is SGHVS and CDR2 is FQNEAQ. In DNA, the CDR3 is TGTGCCAGCAGCTTAGTTCGTGGGGGTTACAATCAGCCCCAGCATTTT. Translation: CASSLVRGGYNQPQHF.

The V and J genes are TRBV11-3 and TRBJ2-5; D perhaps matches TRBD2 (5 bases). The CDR3 length is 14 residues. The V gene's germline CDR1 is SGHNT and CDR2 YENEEA. V dropped 4 bases and J dropped 3 bases, with 12 bases sitting between them. CDR3 nucleotide sequence: TGTGCCAGCAGCTCCCGGGAAAAAGAAGAGACCCAGTACTTC. Its protein product is CASSSREKEETQYF.

This chain links TRBV5-4 with TRBJ2-2; TRBD2 matches 9 bases. The V and J ends lost 6 bases and 6 bases, in that order; junction bases with no gene match: 9. The CDR3 is made up of 15 amino acids. CDR1 SGHNT and CDR2 YYREEE come from the germline V gene (reference sequence). The CDR3 reads CASTSIAGVPGELFF. Written as DNA, the CDR3 is TGTGCCAGCACCTCTATAGCGGGAGTTCCCGGGGAGCTGTTTTTT.

This chain joins TRBV5-1 and TRBJ2-7; D could derive from TRBD1 or TRBD2 (5 bases each). CDR3 size: 14 residues. Germline loops: CDR1 SGHRS, CDR2 YFSETQ. V lost 2 bases and J 1 base, leaving 10 bases between the germline ends. CDR3 nucleotides: TGCGCCAGCAGCTTTTGGGGGACGTCCTACGAGCAGTACTTC. Protein product: CASSFWGTSYEQYF. The complete variable domain, with remaining parts taken from reference TRBV5-1 and TRBJ2-7, reads KAGVTQTPRYLIKTRGQQVTLSCSPISGHRSVSWYQQTPGQGLQFLFEYFSETQRNKGNFPGRFSGRQFSNSRSEMNVSTLELGDSALYLCASSFWGTSYEQYFGPGTRLTVT.